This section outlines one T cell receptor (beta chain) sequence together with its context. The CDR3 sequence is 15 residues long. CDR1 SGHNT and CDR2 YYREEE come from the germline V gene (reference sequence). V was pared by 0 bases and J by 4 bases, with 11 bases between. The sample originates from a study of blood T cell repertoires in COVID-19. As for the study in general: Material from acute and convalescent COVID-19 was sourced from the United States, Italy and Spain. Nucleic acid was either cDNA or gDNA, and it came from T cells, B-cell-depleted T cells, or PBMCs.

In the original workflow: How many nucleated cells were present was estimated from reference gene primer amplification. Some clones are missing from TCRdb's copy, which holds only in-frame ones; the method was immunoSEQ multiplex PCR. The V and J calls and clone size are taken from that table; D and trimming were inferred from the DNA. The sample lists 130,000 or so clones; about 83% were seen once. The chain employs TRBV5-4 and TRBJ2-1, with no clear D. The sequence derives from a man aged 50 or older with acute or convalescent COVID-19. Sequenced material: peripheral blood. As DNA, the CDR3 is TGTGCCAGCAGCTTGGGTGGCGGCCTGTACAATGAGCAGTTCTTC. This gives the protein CASSLGGGLYNEQFF.